The sequence of this T cell receptor (beta chain) was determined in a study of response to subunit inactivated influenza vaccine. TCRdb reprocessed the RT-PCR reads via MiXCR and lists one record per CDR3 protein. The sample consists of 650,000 to 850,000 distinct CDR3 sequences, roughly 14% of them appearing once. This clonotype has at least ten counts. As yet, its antigen is unknown. Whole-study results and caveats: Each seasonal influenza vaccination, the authors suggested, recruits few new T cells.

Between the trimmed V and J ends, which lost 0 bases and 0 bases, there was a span of 21 bases. This CDR3 contains 19 residues. Germline V gene sequence: CDR1 LNHNV, CDR2 YYDKDF (reference sequence). The chain uses TRBV15 and TRBJ2-7, with a tentative D call TRBD2 (7 bases). This material consisted of PBMCs from blood, taken 14 to 15 days before vaccination. This TCR was sampled from a man aged 50 to 59 who received an inactivated influenza vaccine. As DNA, the CDR3 is TGTGCCACCAGCAGAGACCCCTCCGGCGGGGGCACTAGCTCCTACGAGCAGTACTTC. Translation gives CATSRDPSGGGTSSYEQYF.